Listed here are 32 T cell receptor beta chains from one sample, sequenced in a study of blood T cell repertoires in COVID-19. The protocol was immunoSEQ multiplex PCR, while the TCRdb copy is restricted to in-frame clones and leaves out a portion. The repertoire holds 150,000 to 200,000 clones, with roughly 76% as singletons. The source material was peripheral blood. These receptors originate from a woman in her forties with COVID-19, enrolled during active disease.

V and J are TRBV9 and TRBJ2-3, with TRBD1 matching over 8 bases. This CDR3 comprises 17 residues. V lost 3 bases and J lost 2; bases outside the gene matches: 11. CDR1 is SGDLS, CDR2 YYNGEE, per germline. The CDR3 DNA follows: TGTGCCAGCAGCGGAGCTAGACAGGGGATTTTCACAGATACGCAGTATTTT. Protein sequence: CASSGARQGIFTDTQYF.

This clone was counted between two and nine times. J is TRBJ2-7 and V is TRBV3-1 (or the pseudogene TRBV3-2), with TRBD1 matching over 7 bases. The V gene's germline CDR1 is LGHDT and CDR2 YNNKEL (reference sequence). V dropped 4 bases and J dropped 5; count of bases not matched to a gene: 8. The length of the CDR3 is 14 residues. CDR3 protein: CASSLYDRAHEQYF. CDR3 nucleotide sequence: TGTGCCAGCAGCCTATACGACAGGGCCCACGAGCAGTACTTC.

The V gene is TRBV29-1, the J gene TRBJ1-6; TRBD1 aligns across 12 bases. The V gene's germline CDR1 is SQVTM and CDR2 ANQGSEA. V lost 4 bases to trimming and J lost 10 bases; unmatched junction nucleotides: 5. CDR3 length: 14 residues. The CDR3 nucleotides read TGCAGCGTTGGGGATGGGACAGGGGGCTCACCCCTCCACTTT. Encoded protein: CSVGDGTGGSPLHF.

The CDR3 sequence: CASSYQGQPTDTQYF. CDR3 DNA: TGTGCCAGCAGTTACCAGGGACAGCCCACAGATACGCAGTATTTT. The genes are TRBV6-5 and TRBJ2-3, with TRBD1 identical over 7 bases. Germline trimming cut 2 bases from V and 2 bases from J; bases unmatched to any gene: 4. This CDR3 is built from 15 residues. CDR1 is MNHEY and CDR2 is SVGAGI in the germline V gene.

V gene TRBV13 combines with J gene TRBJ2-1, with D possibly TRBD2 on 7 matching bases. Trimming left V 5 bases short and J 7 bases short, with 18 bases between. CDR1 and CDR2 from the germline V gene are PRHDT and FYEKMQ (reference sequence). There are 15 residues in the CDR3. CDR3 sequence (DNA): TGTGCCAGCAGCCCCCGAAGGGGAGGGGGGAATGAGCAGTTCTTC. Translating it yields CASSPRRGGGNEQFF.

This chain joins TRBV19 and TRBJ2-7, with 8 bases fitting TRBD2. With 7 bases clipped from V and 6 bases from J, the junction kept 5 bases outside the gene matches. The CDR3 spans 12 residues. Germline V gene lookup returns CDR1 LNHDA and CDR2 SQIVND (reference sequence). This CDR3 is CASMSGRGEQYF. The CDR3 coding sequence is TGTGCCAGTATGAGCGGGAGAGGCGAGCAGTACTTC.

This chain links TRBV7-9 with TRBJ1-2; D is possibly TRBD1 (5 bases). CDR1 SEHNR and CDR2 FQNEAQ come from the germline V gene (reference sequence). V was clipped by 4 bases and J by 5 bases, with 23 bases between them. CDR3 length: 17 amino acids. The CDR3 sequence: CASSSVPGTASSYGYTF. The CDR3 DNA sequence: TGTGCCAGCAGCTCCGTCCCGGGGACTGCCTCCTCATATGGCTACACCTTC.

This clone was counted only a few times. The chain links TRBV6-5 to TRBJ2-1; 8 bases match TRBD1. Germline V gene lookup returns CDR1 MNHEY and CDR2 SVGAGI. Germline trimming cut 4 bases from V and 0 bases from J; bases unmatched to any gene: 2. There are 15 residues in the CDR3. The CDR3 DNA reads TGTGCCAGCAGTTCCACAGGGGGCTCCTACAATGAGCAGTTCTTC. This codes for CASSSTGGSYNEQFF.

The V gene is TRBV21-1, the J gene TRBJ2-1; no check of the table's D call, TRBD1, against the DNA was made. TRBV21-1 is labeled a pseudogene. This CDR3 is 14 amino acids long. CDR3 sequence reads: CASREGASYNEQFF. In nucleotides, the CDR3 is TGTGCCAGCAGGGAAGGGGCCTCCTACAATGAGCAGTTCTTC.

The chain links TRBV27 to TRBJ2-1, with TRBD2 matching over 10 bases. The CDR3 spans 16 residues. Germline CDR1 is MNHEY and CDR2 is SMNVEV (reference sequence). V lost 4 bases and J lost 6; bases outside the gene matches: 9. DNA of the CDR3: TGTGCCAGCAGTTCCCCCCGACTAGCGGGTGGCAATGAGCAGTTCTTC. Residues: CASSSPRLAGGNEQFF.

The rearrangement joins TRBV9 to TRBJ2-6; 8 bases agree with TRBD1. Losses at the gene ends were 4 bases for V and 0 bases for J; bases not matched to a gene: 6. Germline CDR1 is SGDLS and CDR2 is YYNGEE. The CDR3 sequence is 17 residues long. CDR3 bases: TGTGCCAGCAGCAAACAGACAGGGGCCTCTGGGGCCAACGTCCTGACTTTC. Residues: CASSKQTGASGANVLTF.

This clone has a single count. The CDR3 nucleotides read TGTGCCAGCAGCTTGGGCAACTACGAGCAGTACTTC. Translation: CASSLGNYEQYF. The chain couples TRBV11-3 to TRBJ2-7; no definite D call. CDR1 and CDR2 (germline): SGHNT, YENEEA. The CDR3 length is 12 residues. Trimming took off 3 bases at V and 3 bases at J, with 6 bases between the two ends.

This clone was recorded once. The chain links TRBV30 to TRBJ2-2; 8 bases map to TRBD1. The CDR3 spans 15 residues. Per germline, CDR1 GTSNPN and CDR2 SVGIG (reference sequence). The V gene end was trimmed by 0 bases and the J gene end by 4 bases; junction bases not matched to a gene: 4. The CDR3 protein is CAWSVLQGGTGELFF. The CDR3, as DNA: TGTGCCTGGAGTGTACTACAGGGGGGCACCGGGGAGCTGTTTTTT. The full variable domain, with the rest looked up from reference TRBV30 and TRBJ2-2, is SQTIHQWPATLVQPVGSPLSLECTVEGTSNPNLYWYRQAAGRGLQLLFYSVGIGQISSEVPQNLSASRPQDRQFILSSKKLLLSDSGFYLCAWSVLQGGTGELFFGEGSRLTVL.

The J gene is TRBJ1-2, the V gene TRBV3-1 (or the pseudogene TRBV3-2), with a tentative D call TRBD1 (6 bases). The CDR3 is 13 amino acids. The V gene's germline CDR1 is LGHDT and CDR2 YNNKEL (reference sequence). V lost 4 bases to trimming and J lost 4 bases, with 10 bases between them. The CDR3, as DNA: TGTGCCAGCAGCCCAGGACAGCTCTATGGCTACACCTTC. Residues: CASSPGQLYGYTF.

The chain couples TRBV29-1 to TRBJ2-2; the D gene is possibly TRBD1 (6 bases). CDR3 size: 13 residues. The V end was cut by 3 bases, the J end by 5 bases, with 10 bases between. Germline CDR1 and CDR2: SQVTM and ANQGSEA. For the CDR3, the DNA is TGCAGCGTTGACAGGGGCCCAACCGGGGAGCTGTTTTTT. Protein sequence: CSVDRGPTGELFF.

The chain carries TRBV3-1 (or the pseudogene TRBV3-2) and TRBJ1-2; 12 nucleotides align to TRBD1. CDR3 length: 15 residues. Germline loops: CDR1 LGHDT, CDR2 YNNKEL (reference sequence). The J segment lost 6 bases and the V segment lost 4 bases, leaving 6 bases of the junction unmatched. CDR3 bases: TGTGCCAGCAGCCCTACGGGGACAGGGGGCAATGGCTACACCTTC. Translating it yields CASSPTGTGGNGYTF.

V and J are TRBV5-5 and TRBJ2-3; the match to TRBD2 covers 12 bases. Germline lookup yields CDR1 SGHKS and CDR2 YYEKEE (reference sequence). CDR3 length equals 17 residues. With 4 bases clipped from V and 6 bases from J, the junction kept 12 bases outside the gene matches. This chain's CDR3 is CASSGTLTSGGLDTQYF. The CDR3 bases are TGTGCCAGCAGCGGCACCTTGACTAGCGGGGGTTTGGATACGCAGTATTTT.

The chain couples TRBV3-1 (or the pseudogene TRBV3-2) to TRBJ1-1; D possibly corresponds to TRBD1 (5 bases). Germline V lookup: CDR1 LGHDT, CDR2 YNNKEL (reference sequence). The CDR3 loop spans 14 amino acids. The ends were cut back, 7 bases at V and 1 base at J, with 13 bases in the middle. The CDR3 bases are TGTGCCAGCACCCCCTGGGGCACGAACACTGAAGCTTTCTTT. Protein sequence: CASTPWGTNTEAFF.

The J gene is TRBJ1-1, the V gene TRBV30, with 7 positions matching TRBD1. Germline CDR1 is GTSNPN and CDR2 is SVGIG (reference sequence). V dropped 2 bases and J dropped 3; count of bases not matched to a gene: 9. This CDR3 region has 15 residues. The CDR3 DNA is TGTGCCTGGAGTTTACAGGGGCGCCTCTACACTGAAGCTTTCTTT. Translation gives CAWSLQGRLYTEAFF.

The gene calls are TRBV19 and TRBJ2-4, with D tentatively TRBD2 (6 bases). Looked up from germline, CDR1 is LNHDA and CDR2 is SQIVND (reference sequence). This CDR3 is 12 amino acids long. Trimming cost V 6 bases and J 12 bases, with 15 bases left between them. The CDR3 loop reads CASRPPQGGQYF. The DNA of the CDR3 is TGTGCCAGTAGACCCCCCCAGGGAGGTCAGTACTTC.

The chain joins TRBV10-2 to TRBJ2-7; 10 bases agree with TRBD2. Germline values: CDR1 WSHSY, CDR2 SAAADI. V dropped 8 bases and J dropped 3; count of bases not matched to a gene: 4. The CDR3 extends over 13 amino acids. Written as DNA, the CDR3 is TGCGCCAGCGTACTAGCGGGAAACTACGAGCAGTACTTC. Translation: CASVLAGNYEQYF.

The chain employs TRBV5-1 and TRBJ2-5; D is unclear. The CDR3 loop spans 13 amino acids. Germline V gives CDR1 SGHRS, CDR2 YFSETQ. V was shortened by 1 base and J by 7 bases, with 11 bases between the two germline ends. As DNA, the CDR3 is TGCGCCAGCAGCTTGCTAGATCGCGGGACCCAGTACTTC. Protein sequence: CASSLLDRGTQYF.

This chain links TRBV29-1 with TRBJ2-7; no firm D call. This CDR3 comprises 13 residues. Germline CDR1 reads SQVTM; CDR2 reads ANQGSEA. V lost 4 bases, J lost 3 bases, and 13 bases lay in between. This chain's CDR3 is CSVARQQNYEQYF. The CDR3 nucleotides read TGCAGCGTTGCTCGTCAACAGAACTACGAGCAGTACTTC.

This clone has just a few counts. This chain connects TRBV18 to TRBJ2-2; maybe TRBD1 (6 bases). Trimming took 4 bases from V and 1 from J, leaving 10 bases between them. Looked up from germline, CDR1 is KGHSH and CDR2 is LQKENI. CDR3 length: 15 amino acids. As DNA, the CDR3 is TGTGCCAGCTCACGAACGGGACAGAACACCGGGGAGCTGTTTTTT. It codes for CASSRTGQNTGELFF.

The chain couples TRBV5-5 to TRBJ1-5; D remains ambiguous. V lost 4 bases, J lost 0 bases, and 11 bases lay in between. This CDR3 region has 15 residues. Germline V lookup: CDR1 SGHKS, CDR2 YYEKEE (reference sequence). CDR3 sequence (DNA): TGTGCCAGCAGCATCGACACGTATAGCAATCAGCCCCAGCATTTT. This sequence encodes CASSIDTYSNQPQHF.

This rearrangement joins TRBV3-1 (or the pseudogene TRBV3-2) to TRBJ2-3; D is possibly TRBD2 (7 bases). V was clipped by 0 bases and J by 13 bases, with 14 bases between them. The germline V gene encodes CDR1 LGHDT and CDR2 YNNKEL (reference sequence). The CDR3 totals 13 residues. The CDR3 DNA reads TGTGCCAGCAGCCAAGAATTTGAGGGGGGGGAGTATTTT. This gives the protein CASSQEFEGGEYF.

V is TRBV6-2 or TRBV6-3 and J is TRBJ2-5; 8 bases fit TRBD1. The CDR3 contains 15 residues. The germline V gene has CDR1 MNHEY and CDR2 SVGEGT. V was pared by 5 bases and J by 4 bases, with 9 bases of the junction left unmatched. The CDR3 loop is CASSRQGLLSETQYF. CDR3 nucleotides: TGTGCCAGCAGTCGACAGGGGCTATTATCAGAGACCCAGTACTTC.

CDR3 sequence: CAIRAGEPDTQYF. CDR3 nucleotide sequence: TGTGCCATCCGAGCGGGGGAGCCAGATACGCAGTATTTT. The V and J genes are TRBV10-3 and TRBJ2-3; TRBD2 matches at 8 bases. The CDR3 extends over 13 amino acids. Looked up from germline, CDR1 is ENHRY and CDR2 is SYGVKD. With V trimmed by 8 bases and J by 4 bases, 5 bases remained unmatched.

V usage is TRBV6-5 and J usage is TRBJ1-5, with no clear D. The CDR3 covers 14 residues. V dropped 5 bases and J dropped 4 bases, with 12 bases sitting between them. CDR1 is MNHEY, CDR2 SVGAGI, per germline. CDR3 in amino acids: CASSRQETNQPQHF. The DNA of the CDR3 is TGTGCCAGCAGTAGGCAGGAAACAAATCAGCCCCAGCATTTT.

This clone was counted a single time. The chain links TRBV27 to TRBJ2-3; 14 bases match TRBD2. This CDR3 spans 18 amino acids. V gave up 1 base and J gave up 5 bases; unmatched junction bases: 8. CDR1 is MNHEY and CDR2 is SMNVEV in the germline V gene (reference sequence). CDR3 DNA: TGTGCCAGCAGTTTATTTGGAGGGGGACTAGCGGGAGTAGATACGCAGTATTTT. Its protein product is CASSLFGGGLAGVDTQYF.

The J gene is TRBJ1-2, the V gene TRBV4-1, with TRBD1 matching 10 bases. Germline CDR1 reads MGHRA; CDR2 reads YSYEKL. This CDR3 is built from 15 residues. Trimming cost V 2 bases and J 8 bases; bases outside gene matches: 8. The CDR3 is CASSQPGQGLEGYTF. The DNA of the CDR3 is TGCGCCAGCAGCCAACCGGGACAGGGGCTTGAGGGCTACACCTTC.

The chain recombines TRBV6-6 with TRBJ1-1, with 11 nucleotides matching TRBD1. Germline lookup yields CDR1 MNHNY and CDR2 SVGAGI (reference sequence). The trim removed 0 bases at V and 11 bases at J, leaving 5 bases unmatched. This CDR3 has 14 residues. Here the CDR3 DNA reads TGTGCCAGCAGTTACTCGGGGGACAGGGGGACGGCTTTCTTT. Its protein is CASSYSGDRGTAFF.